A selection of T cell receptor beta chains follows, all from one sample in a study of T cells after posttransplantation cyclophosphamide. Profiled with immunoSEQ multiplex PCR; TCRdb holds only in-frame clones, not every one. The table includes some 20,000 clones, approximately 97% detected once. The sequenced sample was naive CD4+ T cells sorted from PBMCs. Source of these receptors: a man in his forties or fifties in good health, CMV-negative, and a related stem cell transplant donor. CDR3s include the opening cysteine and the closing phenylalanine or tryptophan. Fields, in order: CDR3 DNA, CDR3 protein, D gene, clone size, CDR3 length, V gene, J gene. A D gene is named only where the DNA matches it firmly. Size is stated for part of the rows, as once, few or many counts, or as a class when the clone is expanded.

TGTGCCAGCAGAAGGACAGGGTCCAGCTCCTATAATTCCCCCCTCCACTTT	CASRRTGSSSYNSPLHF	TRBD1	-	17	TRBV5-6	TRBJ1-6
TGTGCCAGCAGCTCACCCGGGACTAGCGGACAAGAGACCCAGTACTTC	CASSSPGTSGQETQYF	TRBD2	-	16	TRBV7-9	TRBJ2-5
TGTGCCATCAGTGGCGGCGGGTCGGATACGCAGTATTTT	CAISGGGSDTQYF	-	-	13	TRBV10-3	TRBJ2-3
TGTGCCAGCAGCCAGCGGACAGGGGGCAGCACTGAAGCTTTCTTT	CASSQRTGGSTEAFF	TRBD1	-	15	TRBV4-2	TRBJ1-1
TGCAGCGTTGGTACTAGGGTCCCCTACAGCGAGCAGTACTTC	CSVGTRVPYSEQYF	-	-	14	TRBV29-1	TRBJ2-7
TGTGCCAGCAGCTTGACAGGGTGGAATTCCCCCCTCCACTTT	CASSLTGWNSPLHF	TRBD1	-	14	TRBV7-2	TRBJ1-6
TGTGCCAGCAGTGTTCGGGGGTCAGGCACTGAAGCTTTCTTT	CASSVRGSGTEAFF	-	-	14	TRBV2	TRBJ1-1
TGTGCCAGCAGTTACGGGGACAGGGGCAGGGAGCAGTACTTC	CASSYGDRGREQYF	TRBD1	-	14	TRBV6-5	TRBJ2-7
TGTGCCAGCAGCGTTGTCCCCACGGCCTACGAGCAGTACTTC	CASSVVPTAYEQYF	-	-	14	TRBV9	TRBJ2-7
TGTGCCAGCTCGCCAACTGTCAAATCTAACTATGGCTACACCTTC	CASSPTVKSNYGYTF	-	-	15	TRBV18	TRBJ1-2
TGTGCCAGCTCACCATCAGGGGGCGGCGGCTACACCTTC	CASSPSGGGGYTF	TRBD1	once	13	TRBV18	TRBJ1-2
TGCGCCAGCAGCTTGAGGCCGACGGGGGATCAGCCCCAGCATTTT	CASSLRPTGDQPQHF	-	-	15	TRBV5-1	TRBJ1-5
TGTGCCAGCAGTTACGGGGGGAGCACTGAAGCTTTCTTT	CASSYGGSTEAFF	-	-	13	TRBV6-5	TRBJ1-1
TGCGCCAGCAGCTTGGCGAATCGACAGTACGAGCAGTACTTC	CASSLANRQYEQYF	-	-	14	TRBV5-1	TRBJ2-7
TGTGCCATCAGTGAGAGGCAGGAATCCTACGAGCAGTACTTC	CAISERQESYEQYF	-	-	14	TRBV10-3	TRBJ2-7
TGTGCCAGCAGCTTAGTGCAGGGTTATGGCTACACCTTC	CASSLVQGYGYTF	-	-	13	TRBV7-2	TRBJ1-2
TGTGCCAGCGTTAGGGGGGGGGCGAGCACAGATACGCAGTATTTT	CASVRGGASTDTQYF	-	-	15	TRBV10-3	TRBJ2-3
TGTGCCAGCAGCTTGGACAGGGCCTCAACCTACAATGAGCAGTTCTTC	CASSLDRASTYNEQFF	-	-	16	TRBV5-4	TRBJ2-1
TGTGCCAGCAGTTCCAACCGGTACGAGCAGTACTTC	CASSSNRYEQYF	-	-	12	TRBV6-1	TRBJ2-7
TGCGCCAGCAGCTCGGACGGGGGAACTGGGGAGCAGTACTTC	CASSSDGGTGEQYF	-	once	14	TRBV5-1	TRBJ2-7
TGTGCCAGCTCAACGACAGGGGGCGCGGGGGATGAAAAACTGTTTTTT	CASSTTGGAGDEKLFF	TRBD1	-	16	TRBV18	TRBJ1-4
TGTGCCAGCAGCGGGTTGGGACAGGGGAGATCCGGGGAGCTGTTTTTT	CASSGLGQGRSGELFF	TRBD1	-	16	TRBV7-3	TRBJ2-2
TGTGCCAGCAGCTTGGGGAGGAGGGCTTACGAGCAGTACTTC	CASSLGRRAYEQYF	-	-	14	TRBV5-6	TRBJ2-7
TGCGCCAGCAGCCTTCACAACGCGAACACTGAAGCTTTCTTT	CASSLHNANTEAFF	-	-	14	TRBV5-1	TRBJ1-1
TGTGCCGGATCGACAGGGTCTAACTATGGCTACACCTTC	CAGSTGSNYGYTF	TRBD1	-	13	TRBV18	TRBJ1-2
TGTGCCAGCATTCTACAGGGAGCTAATTACAATGAGCAGTTCTTC	CASILQGANYNEQFF	-	-	15	TRBV2	TRBJ2-1
TGTGCCAGCAGCTTAGAATACCTCCCCCCTTACAGCAATGAGCAGTTCTTC	CASSLEYLPPYSNEQFF	-	-	17	TRBV11-2	TRBJ2-1
TGTGCCAGCAGTGACTCGTTCGAGGGAGACAGGGTAGCGTGGCGTAGCAATCAGCCCCAGCATTTT	CASSDSFEGDRVAWRSNQPQHF	TRBD1	-	22	TRBV6-4	TRBJ1-5
TGTGCCAGCAGCCAAGTCGCGGTCTCTGGAAACACCATATATTTT	CASSQVAVSGNTIYF	-	-	15	TRBV14	TRBJ1-3
TGTGCCAGCAGGAGCGGATGGTACAATGAGCAGTTCTTC	CASRSGWYNEQFF	-	-	13	TRBV6-5	TRBJ2-1
TGTGCCAGCAGACCGGGACAGGACTATGGCTACACCTTC	CASRPGQDYGYTF	TRBD1	few	13	TRBV2	TRBJ1-2
TGTGCCAGTAGCGAAAGGGGGAATGGGGCCAACGTCCTGACTTTC	CASSERGNGANVLTF	-	-	15	TRBV19	TRBJ2-6
TGTGCCAGCAGTGACTCATCAGATTTAGAGCAGTTCTTC	CASSDSSDLEQFF	-	-	13	TRBV6-4	TRBJ2-1
TGTGCCAGCTCACCGACAGGGACGAATGGCTACACCTTC	CASSPTGTNGYTF	TRBD1	-	13	TRBV18	TRBJ1-2
TGTGCCAGTACCCCAGGGGGGACGGCCAACGTCCTGACTTTC	CASTPGGTANVLTF	-	-	14	TRBV2	TRBJ2-6
TGTGCCAGCAGCCAGGGGGCAGGCACCGGGGAGCTGTTTTTT	CASSQGAGTGELFF	TRBD1	-	14	TRBV7-3	TRBJ2-2
TGTGCCAGCAGCCCTAGACTAGCGGGGCGGGGGACCCAGTACTTC	CASSPRLAGRGTQYF	TRBD2	-	15	TRBV7-2	TRBJ2-5
TGTGCCAGCAGTATGGGGGGGATGGCCAAAAACATTCAGTACTTC	CASSMGGMAKNIQYF	TRBD2	-	15	TRBV5-4	TRBJ2-4
TGCGCCAGCAGCCAAGATTTGGCGGGCCCAAAAAGAAGGAACACTGAAGCTTTCTTT	CASSQDLAGPKRRNTEAFF	-	-	19	TRBV4-1	TRBJ1-1
TGTGCCAGCAGTGGCGGTACCAATCAGCCCCAGCATTTT	CASSGGTNQPQHF	-	-	13	TRBV6-4	TRBJ1-5
TGTGCCAGCAGCCTCGCCACAGGGTTGGGCGAGCAGTACTTC	CASSLATGLGEQYF	-	-	14	TRBV6-5	TRBJ2-7
TGTGCCAGCAGCCAAGAGCCGGCGGGTTCCACAGATACGCAGTATTTT	CASSQEPAGSTDTQYF	-	-	16	TRBV4-2	TRBJ2-3
TGTGCCAGCAAGGGAGGTTTCGGGGAAAAACTGTTTTTT	CASKGGFGEKLFF	-	-	13	TRBV6-5	TRBJ1-4